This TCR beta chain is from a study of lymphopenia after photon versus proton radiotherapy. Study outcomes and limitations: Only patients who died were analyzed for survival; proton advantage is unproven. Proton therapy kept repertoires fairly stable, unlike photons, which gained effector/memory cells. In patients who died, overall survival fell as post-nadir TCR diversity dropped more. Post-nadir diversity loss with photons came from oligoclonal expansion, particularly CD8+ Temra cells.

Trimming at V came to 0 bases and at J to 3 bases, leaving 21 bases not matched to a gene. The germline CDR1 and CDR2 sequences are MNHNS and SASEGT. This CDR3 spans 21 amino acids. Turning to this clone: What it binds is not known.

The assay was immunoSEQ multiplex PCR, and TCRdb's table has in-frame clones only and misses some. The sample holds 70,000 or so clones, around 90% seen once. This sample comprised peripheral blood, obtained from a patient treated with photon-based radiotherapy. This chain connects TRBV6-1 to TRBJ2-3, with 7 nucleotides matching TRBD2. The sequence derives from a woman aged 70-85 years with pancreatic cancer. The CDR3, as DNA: TGTGCCAGCAGTGAAGCGCCTCCCCGGACTAGGGTGGCCCGAGCAACAGATACGCAGTATTTT. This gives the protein CASSEAPPRTRVARATDTQYF.